The present T cell receptor (beta chain) was sequenced within a study of molecular identifiers for immune sequencing clone quantification. Overall study findings and caveats: For highly expanded clones, sizes could be underestimated when identical TCR molecules share a barcode. Reportedly, one cell's Jurkat TCR RNA was detected within 1,100,000 naive CD8 cells.

This clonotype showed up many times. The antigen remains undetermined. TCRdb called the PCR reads again in MiXCR, with one record for every CDR3 protein. The repertoire holds about half a million distinct CDR3 sequences, with roughly 24% as singletons. Libraries from naive CD8 cells were generated from roughly 21,000 to 960,000 sorted cells (with 10%, 30% or 50% RNA). Sequenced material: naive CD8+ T cells from blood, with Jurkat cell RNA spiked in. Subset noted: FACS-sorted CD8+CD4-CCR7+CD45RA+ naive T cells. The receptor was derived from a human donor in good health. Some libraries in this study had Jurkat cell RNA spiked in.

CDR3 region: CASSPGQGPGNQPQHF. The CDR3 nucleotides read TGCGCCAGCAGCCCGGGACAGGGTCCGGGCAATCAGCCCCAGCATTTT. The rearrangement joins TRBV5-1 to TRBJ1-5; TRBD1 aligns across 9 bases. The ends lost 4 bases at V and 2 bases at J; junction bases unmatched: 7. This CDR3 is built from 16 residues. Germline V gene lookup returns CDR1 SGHRS and CDR2 YFSETQ.